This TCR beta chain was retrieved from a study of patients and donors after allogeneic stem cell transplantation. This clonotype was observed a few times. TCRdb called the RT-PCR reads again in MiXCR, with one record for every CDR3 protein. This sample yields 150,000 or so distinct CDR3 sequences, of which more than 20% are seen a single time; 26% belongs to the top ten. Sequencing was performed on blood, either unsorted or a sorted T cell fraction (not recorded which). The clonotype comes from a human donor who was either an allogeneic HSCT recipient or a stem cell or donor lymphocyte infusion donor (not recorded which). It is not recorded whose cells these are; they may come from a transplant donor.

For the CDR3, the DNA is TGTGCCAGCACCTTAAATCCTACGACAGGTAGCAATCAGCCCCAGCATTTT. It yields the protein CASTLNPTTGSNQPQHF. The genes are TRBV5-5 and TRBJ1-5; weak D call: TRBD1 (6 bases). The CDR3 contains 17 residues. Between the trimmed V and J ends, which lost 6 bases and 0 bases, there was a span of 19 bases. Germline V CDR1 and CDR2: SGHKS, YYEKEE (reference sequence).